Listed here are 4 T cell receptor beta chains from one sample, sequenced in a study of blood T cell repertoires in COVID-19. TCRdb's copy holds only in-frame clones and misses some; the assay was immunoSEQ multiplex PCR. This table holds roughly 150,000 clones, over 70% found once. The sequencing input was peripheral blood. These receptors all stem from a woman in her 70s who had recovered from COVID-19.

V gene TRBV7-3 combines with J gene TRBJ2-7; 9 bases map to TRBD1. This CDR3 is built from 15 residues. The V and J ends lost 5 bases and 5 bases, in that order; junction bases with no gene match: 10. Germline loops: CDR1 SGHTA, CDR2 FQGTGA. CDR3 nucleotide sequence: TGTGCCAGCAGCCTAGCTGGGACAGGGAGACACGAGCAGTACTTC. The encoded protein is CASSLAGTGRHEQYF.

CDR3 bases: TGTGCCAGTAGTAATCACAGGGGCGTCTCTCTCTCCTACGAGCAGTACTTC. It translates to CASSNHRGVSLSYEQYF. The chain is built from TRBV19 and TRBJ2-7, with 7 bases fitting TRBD1. This CDR3 region has 17 residues. From germline, CDR1 is LNHDA and CDR2 SQIVND (reference sequence). V lost 4 bases, J lost 0 bases, and 12 bases stayed unmatched.

The chain combines TRBV3-1 (or the pseudogene TRBV3-2) with TRBJ2-7, with 7 bases lining up with TRBD2. This CDR3 is built from 14 residues. With 4 bases clipped from V and 3 bases from J, the junction kept 6 bases outside the gene matches. Germline values: CDR1 LGHDT, CDR2 YNNKEL (reference sequence). The CDR3 is CASSRGGSLYEQYF. CDR3 nucleotide sequence: TGTGCCAGCAGCCGGGGGGGGAGTCTCTACGAGCAGTACTTC.

J is TRBJ2-5 and V is TRBV9, with 14 bases lining up with TRBD2. Germline CDR1 SGDLS, CDR2 YYNGEE. V was pared by 0 bases and J by 2 bases, with 9 bases of the junction left unmatched. The CDR3 spans 19 residues. CDR3 residues: CASSVGRTSGGLGQETQYF. CDR3 nucleotide sequence: TGTGCCAGCAGCGTAGGGAGGACTAGCGGGGGGCTGGGGCAAGAGACCCAGTACTTC.